Below, 2 T cell receptor beta chains from the same sample are listed, as sequenced in a study of T-cell reconstitution after alpha-beta-depleted transplantation in children. Preparing the TCRbeta library involved the use of unique molecular identifiers. Using its own MiXCR run on the PCR reads, TCRdb lists one record per CDR3 protein. The table lists 200,000 to 300,000 distinct CDR3 sequences, 20% to 30% of them singletons. The material sequenced was PBMCs, mostly from graft donor cells, taken 360 days after TCRalphabeta/CD19-depleted stem cell transplant. All receptors come from a female patient under 10 years old who had a stem cell transplant for congenital amegakaryocytic thrombocytopenia, so the T cells may come from the graft donor.

In its sample, this clonotype was seen a few times. The CDR3 loop reads CAISMAGPSYEQYF. CDR3 sequence (DNA): TGTGCCATCAGTATGGCGGGGCCCTCCTACGAGCAGTACTTC. The chain is built from TRBV10-3 and TRBJ2-7; D perhaps matches TRBD2 (6 bases). Germline CDR1 and CDR2: ENHRY and SYGVKD. Deletions cut 5 bases from V and 0 bases from J, with 11 bases between. The CDR3 has 14 amino acids.

This clonotype was seen only a few times. V is TRBV5-1 and J is TRBJ2-1; D may be TRBD1 (5 bases). CDR3 length equals 11 residues. Per germline, CDR1 SGHRS and CDR2 YFSETQ. V lost 4 bases, J lost 10 bases, and 9 bases lay in between. CDR3 loop: CASSGAYEQFF. CDR3 nucleotides: TGCGCCAGCAGCGGGGCATACGAGCAGTTCTTC.